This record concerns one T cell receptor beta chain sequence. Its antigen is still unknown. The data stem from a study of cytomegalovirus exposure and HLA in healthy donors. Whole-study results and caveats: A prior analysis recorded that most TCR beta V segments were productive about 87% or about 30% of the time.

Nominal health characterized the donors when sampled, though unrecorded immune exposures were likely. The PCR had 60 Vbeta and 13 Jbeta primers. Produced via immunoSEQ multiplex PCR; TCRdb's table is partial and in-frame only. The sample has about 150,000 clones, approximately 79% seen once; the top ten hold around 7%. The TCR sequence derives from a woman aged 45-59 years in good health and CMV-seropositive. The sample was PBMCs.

The DNA of the CDR3 is TGTGCCAGCAGCTTAGGGGCAAGGACCGGGGAGCTGTTTTTT. Translating it yields CASSLGARTGELFF. The chain couples TRBV7-9 to TRBJ2-2; D uncertain. CDR1 is SEHNR and CDR2 is FQNEAQ in the germline V gene (reference sequence). The CDR3 loop spans 14 amino acids. With 1 base removed from V and 5 bases from J, the gap between germline ends came to 8 bases.